The T cell receptor beta chain described here comes from a study of blood T cells in healthy people across ages. Then a second PCR, running about 6 to 12 cycles, was carried out with a sample-barcoded 5' primer and a J-beta primer mix. All cDNA molecules were each tagged by a template-switch adaptor with 12 random nucleotides. TCRdb recomputed calls from the 5' RACE reads with MiXCR, one row per CDR3 protein. The data hold 1,100,000 or so distinct CDR3 sequences, with over 35% observed a single time. Worth noting for this clonotype: Its target is not known.

This CDR3 contains 16 residues. The V end was cut by 5 bases, the J end by 5 bases, with 24 bases between. Germline V gene lookup returns CDR1 DFQATT and CDR2 SNEGSKA (reference sequence). The authors drew about 10 milliliters of peripheral blood from each donor. Regarding the study as a whole: Naive T cell percentage by flow cytometry tracked strongly with beta diversity. Greater diversity and more naive CD4+ cells were seen in long-lived donors than in aged donors.

Sequenced input: blood. This receptor was identified in a woman aged 55-70 years in good health. V is TRBV20-1 and J is TRBJ1-1; a weak D match, TRBD1 (5 bases). CDR3 loop: CSAAGQYDPGETEAFF. The CDR3, as DNA: TGCAGTGCTGCTGGCCAATACGACCCGGGGGAGACTGAAGCTTTCTTT.